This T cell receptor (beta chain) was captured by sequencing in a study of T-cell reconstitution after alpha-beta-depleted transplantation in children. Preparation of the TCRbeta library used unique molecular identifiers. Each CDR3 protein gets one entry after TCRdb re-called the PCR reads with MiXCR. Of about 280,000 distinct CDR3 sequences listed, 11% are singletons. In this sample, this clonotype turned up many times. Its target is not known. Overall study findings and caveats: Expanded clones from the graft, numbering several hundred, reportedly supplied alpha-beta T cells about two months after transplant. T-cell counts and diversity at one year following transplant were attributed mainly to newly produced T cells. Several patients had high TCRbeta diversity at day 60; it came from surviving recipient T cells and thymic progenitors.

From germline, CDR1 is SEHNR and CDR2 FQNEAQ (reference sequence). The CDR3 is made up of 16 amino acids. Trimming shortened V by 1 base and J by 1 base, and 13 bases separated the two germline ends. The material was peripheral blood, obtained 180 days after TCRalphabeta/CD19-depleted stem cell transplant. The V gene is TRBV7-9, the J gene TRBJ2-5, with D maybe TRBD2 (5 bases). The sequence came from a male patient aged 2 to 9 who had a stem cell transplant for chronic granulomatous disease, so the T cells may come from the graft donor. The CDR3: CASSLEGRTSQETQYF. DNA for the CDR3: TGTGCCAGCAGCTTAGAAGGCCGGACTTCCCAAGAGACCCAGTACTTC.